Sequencing of this TCR beta chain was carried out in a study of a mutant IDH1 vaccine in newly diagnosed glioma. Study in general: Earlier care involved radiotherapy, temozolomide, or both, and the majority received both.

The time point here: week 5, during vaccination. In the vaccine, a single dose held 300 ug of the mutant IDH1 20-mer peptide, along with topical imiquimod. V dropped 4 bases and J dropped 1 base, with 16 bases sitting between them. Germline V gene sequence: CDR1 MNHEY, CDR2 SVGAGI. The CDR3 contains 16 residues. Worth noting for this clone: Its target is unknown.

General study points: Of all patients, roughly 93% showed vaccine-induced immune responses.

Method: immunoSEQ multiplex PCR; TCRdb's copy keeps in-frame clones and lacks some. This table holds about 54,000 clones, approximately 82% found once. The chain links TRBV6-5 to TRBJ1-1, with D unclear. The receptor comes from a man aged 25-45 years with glioma. The specimen was PBMCs, collected from a glioma patient whose treatment included an IDH1 peptide vaccine. The CDR3 here is CASSSQTTLANTEAFF. CDR3 nucleotide sequence: TGTGCCAGCAGTTCCCAAACCACCTTGGCGAACACTGAAGCTTTCTTT.